The 8 T cell receptor beta chains below all came from one sample that was sequenced in a study of spatial heterogeneity in lung cancer. TCRdb processed the 5' RACE reads anew with MiXCR; each CDR3 protein has one entry. The profile covers some 12,000 distinct CDR3 sequences, with roughly 6.2% appearing a single time and 10% taken by the ten largest. Time point: sample taken at primary tumor resection. Whole RNA was taken from tumor, nontumor lung or frozen PBMC; it was then sequenced unsorted. The sequences come from normal lung tissue next to the tumor, collected at surgery. These receptors came from a male donor with early-stage non-small cell lung cancer.

This clonotype showed up many times. Because this beta chain is a stray read in a library intended to capture alpha chains, its abundance should not be given much weight. The rearrangement links TRBV6-4 to TRBJ2-6; D is ambiguous. The germline gives CDR1 MRHNA, CDR2 SNTAGT. The CDR3 sequence is 14 residues long. V dropped 7 bases and J dropped 4 bases, with 11 bases sitting between them. The CDR3 DNA reads TGTGCCAGCAATAAGGGTTCAGGGGCCAACGTCCTGACTTTC. It yields the protein CASNKGSGANVLTF.

This clonotype was seen many times. The library was designed around alpha chains, so this beta chain is a stray read whose abundance carries little weight. The chain couples TRBV18 to TRBJ2-7, with TRBD2 as a possible D gene (5 bases). V was clipped by 4 bases and J by 3 bases, with 10 bases between them. This CDR3 has 13 residues. The germline CDR1 and CDR2 sequences are KGHSH and LQKENI. CDR3 coding DNA: TGTGCCAGCTCACAACTAGAAGACTACGAGCAGTACTTC. It encodes CASSQLEDYEQYF. Variable domain in full (rest from reference TRBV18 and TRBJ2-7): NAGVMQNPRHLVRRRGQEARLRCSPMKGHSHVYWYRQLPEEGLKFMVYLQKENIIDESGMPKERFSAEFPKEGPSILRIQQVVRGDSAAYFCASSQLEDYEQYFGPGTRLTVT.

This clonotype is labeled medium-sized (0.01 to 0.1%). The size of this beta chain means little, since it is a stray read in a library made for alpha chains. The rearrangement links TRBV27 to TRBJ1-2; D remains unclear. The ends were cut back, 0 bases at V and 4 bases at J, with 15 bases in the middle. This CDR3 comprises 16 residues. Germline V gene data show CDR1 as MNHEY and CDR2 as SMNVEV (reference sequence). CDR3 coding DNA: TGTGCCAGCAGTTTATCCGGCGCAGGTAGCGCCTATGGCTACACCTTC. Residues: CASSLSGAGSAYGYTF.

Comment on this clonotype: This beta chain is a stray sequence in a library constructed for alpha chains; its clone size is not meaningful. The chain uses TRBV9 and TRBJ1-4, with TRBD1 identical over 9 bases. Unmatched junction bases numbered 8, after V lost 4 bases and J lost 7 bases. Germline V gene sequence: CDR1 SGDLS, CDR2 YYNGEE. The CDR3 is made up of 15 amino acids. CDR3: CASSTPTGGGEKLFF. CDR3 coding DNA: TGTGCCAGCAGCACCCCGACAGGGGGAGGTGAAAAACTGTTTTTT.

This clonotype was seen repeatedly, ten times or more. Because this beta chain is a stray read in a library intended to capture alpha chains, its abundance should not be given much weight. The chain has TRBV2 and TRBJ1-1; the D gene is possibly TRBD1 (5 bases). Germline V CDR1 and CDR2: SNHLY, FYNNEI. The CDR3 runs 15 residues. The V end lost 8 bases, the J end lost 2 bases, and 18 bases lay between the germline ends. The CDR3 sequence: CASLTDKQVNTEAFF. Written as DNA, the CDR3 is TGTGCCAGCTTAACAGACAAACAGGTAAACACTGAAGCTTTCTTT.

On this clonotype itself: In a library made to pick up alpha chains, this beta chain is a stray read with a size that means little. This rearrangement joins TRBV5-1 to TRBJ2-2; D ambiguous. The CDR3 has 14 amino acids. Germline V gene lookup returns CDR1 SGHRS and CDR2 YFSETQ. Trimming took off 0 bases at V and 5 bases at J, with 8 bases between the two ends. CDR3 in amino acids: CASSLEGFTGELFF. The CDR3 nucleotides are TGCGCCAGCAGCTTGGAAGGGTTTACCGGGGAGCTGTTTTTT.

This clonotype was observed at least ten times. This beta chain appears as a stray read in a library generated for alpha chains; its size is not informative. This chain links TRBV3-1 with TRBJ1-2; D gene ambiguous. The CDR3 covers 13 residues. The germline V and J ends were trimmed by 5 bases and 3 bases, with 10 bases remaining between them. The germline gives CDR1 LGHDT, CDR2 YNNKEL (reference sequence). This chain's CDR3 is CASSELDYYGYTF. The CDR3, as DNA: TGTGCCAGCAGCGAACTTGACTACTATGGCTACACCTTC.

This clonotype has ten or more counts. Found in a library prepared for alpha chains, this beta chain is an off-target read, and its abundance has little meaning. The V gene is TRBV12-3 or TRBV12-4, the J gene TRBJ2-1, with a possible D match to TRBD1 (5 bases). This CDR3 contains 14 residues. The V end was cut by 3 bases, the J end by 4 bases, with 10 bases between. The CDR3 nucleotides read TGTGCCAGCAGTTTTTCCGACAGTTACAATGAGCAGTTCTTC. It yields the protein CASSFSDSYNEQFF.